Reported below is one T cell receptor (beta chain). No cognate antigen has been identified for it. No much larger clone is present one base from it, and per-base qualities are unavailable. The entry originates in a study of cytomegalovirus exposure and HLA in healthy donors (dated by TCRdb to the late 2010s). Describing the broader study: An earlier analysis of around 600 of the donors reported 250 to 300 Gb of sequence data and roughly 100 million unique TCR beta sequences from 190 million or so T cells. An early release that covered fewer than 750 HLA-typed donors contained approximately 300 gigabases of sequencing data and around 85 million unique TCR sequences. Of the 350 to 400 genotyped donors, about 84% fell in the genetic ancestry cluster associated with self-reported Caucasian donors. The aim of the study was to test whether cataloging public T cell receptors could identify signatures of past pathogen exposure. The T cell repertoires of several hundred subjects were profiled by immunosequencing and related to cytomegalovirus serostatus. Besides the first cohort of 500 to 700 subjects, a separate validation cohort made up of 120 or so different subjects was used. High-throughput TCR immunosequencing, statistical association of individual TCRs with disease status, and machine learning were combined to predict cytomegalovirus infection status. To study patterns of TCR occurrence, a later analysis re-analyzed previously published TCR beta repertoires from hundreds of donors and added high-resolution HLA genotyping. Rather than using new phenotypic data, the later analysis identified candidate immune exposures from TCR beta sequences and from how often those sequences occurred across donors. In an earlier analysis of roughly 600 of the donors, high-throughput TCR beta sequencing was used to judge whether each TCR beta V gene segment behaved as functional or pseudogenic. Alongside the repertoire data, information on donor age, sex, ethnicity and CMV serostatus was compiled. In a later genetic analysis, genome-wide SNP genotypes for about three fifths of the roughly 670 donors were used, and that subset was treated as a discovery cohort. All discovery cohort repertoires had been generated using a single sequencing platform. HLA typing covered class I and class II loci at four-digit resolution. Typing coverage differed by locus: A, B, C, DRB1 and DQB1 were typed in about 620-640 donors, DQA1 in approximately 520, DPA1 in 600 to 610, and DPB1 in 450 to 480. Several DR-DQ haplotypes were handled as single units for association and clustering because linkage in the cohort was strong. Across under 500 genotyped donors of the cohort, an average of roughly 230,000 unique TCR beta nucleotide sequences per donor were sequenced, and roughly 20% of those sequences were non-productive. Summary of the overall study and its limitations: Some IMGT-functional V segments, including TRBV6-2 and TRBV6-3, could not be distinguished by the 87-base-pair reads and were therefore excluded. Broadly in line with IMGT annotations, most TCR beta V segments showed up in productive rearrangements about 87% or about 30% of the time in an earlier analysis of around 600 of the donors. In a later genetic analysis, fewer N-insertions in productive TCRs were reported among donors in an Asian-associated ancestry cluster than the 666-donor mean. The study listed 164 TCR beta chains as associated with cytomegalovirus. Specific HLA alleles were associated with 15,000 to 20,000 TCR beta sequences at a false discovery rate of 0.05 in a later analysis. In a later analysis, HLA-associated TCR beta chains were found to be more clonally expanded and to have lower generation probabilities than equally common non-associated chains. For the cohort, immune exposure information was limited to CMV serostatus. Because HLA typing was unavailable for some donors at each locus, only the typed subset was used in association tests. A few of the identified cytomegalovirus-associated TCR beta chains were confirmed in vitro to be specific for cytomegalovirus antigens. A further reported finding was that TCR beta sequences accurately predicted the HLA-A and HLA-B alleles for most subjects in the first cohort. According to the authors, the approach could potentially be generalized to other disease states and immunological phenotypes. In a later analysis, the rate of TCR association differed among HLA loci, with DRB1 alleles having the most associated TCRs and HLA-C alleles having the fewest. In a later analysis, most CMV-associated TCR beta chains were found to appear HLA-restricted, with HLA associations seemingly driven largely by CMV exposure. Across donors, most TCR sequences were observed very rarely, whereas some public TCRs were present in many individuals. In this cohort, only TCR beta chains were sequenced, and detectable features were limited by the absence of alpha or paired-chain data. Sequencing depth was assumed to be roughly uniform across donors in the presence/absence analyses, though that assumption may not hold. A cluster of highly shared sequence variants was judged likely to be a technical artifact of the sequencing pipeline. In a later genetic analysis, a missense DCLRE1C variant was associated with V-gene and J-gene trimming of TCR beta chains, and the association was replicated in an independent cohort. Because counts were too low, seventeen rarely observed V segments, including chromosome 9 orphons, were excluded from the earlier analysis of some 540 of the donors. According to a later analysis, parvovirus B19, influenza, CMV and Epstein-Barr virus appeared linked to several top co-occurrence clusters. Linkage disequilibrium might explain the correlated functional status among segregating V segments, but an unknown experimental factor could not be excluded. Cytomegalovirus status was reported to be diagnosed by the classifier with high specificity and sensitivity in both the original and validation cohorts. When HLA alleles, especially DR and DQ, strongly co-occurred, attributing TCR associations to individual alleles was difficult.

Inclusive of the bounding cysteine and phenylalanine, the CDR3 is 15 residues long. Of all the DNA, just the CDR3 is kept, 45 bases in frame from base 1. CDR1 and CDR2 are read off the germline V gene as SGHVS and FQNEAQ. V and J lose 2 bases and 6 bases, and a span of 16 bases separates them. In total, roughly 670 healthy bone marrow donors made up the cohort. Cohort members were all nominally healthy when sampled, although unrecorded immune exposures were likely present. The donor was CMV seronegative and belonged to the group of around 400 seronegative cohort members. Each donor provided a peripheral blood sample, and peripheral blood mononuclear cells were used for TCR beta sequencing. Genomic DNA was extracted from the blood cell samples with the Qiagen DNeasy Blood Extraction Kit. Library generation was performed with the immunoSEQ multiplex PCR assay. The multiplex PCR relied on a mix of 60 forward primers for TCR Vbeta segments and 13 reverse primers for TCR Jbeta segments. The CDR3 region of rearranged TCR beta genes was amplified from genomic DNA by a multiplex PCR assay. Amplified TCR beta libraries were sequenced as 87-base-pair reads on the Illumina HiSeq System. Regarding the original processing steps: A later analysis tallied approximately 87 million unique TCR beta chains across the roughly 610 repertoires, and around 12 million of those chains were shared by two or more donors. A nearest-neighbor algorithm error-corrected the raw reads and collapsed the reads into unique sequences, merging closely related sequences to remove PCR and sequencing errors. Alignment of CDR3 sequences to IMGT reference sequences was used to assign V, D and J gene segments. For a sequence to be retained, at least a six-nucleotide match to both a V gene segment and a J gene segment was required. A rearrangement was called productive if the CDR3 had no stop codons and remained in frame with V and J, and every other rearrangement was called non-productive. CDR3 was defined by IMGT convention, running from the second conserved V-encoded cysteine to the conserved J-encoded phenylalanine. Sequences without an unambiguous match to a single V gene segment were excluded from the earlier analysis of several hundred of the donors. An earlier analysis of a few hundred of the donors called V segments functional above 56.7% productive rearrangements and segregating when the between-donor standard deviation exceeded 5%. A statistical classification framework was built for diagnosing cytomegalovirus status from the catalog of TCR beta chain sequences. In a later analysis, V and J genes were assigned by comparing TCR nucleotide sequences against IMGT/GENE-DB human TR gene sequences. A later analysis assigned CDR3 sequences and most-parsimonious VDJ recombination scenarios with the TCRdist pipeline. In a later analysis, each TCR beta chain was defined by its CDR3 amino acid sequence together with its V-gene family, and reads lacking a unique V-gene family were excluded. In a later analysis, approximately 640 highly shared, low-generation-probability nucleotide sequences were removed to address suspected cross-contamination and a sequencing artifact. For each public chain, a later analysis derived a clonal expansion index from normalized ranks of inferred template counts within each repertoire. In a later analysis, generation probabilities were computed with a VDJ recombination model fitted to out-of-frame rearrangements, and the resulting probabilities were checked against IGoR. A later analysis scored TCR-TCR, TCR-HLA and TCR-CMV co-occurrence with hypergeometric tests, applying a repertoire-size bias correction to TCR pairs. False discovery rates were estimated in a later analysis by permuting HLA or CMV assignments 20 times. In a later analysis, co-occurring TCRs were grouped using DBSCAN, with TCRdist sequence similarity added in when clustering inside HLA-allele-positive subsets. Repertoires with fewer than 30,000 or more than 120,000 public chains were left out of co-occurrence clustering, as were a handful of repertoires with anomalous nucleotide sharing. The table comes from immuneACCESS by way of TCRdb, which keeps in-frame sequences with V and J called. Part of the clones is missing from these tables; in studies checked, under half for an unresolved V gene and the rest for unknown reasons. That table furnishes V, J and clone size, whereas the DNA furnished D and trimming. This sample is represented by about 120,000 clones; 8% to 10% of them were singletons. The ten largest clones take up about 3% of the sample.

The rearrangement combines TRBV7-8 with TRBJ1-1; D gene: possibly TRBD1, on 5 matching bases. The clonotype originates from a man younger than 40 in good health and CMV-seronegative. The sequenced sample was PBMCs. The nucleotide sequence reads TGTGCCAGCAGCTTACTCGGCAGGGATGGGGCTGAAGCTTTCTTT. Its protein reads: CASSLLGRDGAEAFF.